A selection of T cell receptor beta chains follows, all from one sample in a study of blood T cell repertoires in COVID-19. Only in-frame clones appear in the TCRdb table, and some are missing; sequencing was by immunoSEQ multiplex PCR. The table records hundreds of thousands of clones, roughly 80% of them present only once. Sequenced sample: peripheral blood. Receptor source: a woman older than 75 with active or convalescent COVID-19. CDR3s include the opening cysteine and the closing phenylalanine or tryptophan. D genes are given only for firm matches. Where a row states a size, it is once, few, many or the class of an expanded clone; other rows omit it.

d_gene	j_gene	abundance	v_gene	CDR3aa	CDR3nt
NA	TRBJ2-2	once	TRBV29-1	CSVLPGHNTGELFF	TGCAGCGTTTTACCGGGACATAACACCGGGGAGCTGTTTTTT
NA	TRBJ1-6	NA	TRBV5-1	CASSLREAGDSPLHF	TGCGCCAGCAGCTTGCGGGAGGCAGGGGATTCACCCCTCCACTTT
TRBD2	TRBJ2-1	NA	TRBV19	CASRRTSGGLDEQFF	TGTGCCAGTAGACGGACTAGCGGGGGTCTTGATGAGCAGTTCTTC
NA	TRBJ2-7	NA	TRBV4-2	CASSQGDRLVYEQYF	TGTGCCAGCAGCCAAGGTGACAGGCTGGTCTACGAGCAGTACTTC
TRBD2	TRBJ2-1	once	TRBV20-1	CSASDGTSAHNEQFF	TGCAGTGCTAGTGATGGGACTAGCGCCCACAATGAGCAGTTCTTC
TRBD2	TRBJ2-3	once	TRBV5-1	CASSLDEREADTQYF	TGCGCCAGCAGCTTGGACGAGCGGGAGGCCGATACGCAGTATTTT
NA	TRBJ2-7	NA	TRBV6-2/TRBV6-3	CASSRDWFYEQYF	TGTGCCAGCAGCCGGGACTGGTTCTACGAGCAGTACTTC
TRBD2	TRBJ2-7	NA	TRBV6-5	CASSWGREGGEQYF	TGTGCCAGCAGCTGGGGGCGGGAGGGGGGCGAGCAGTACTTC
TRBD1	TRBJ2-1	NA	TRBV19	CASSRLMGTGLNEQFF	TGTGCCAGTAGTAGGCTTATGGGGACAGGTTTGAATGAGCAGTTCTTC
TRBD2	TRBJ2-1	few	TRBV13	CASSIERGAAYNEQFF	TGTGCCAGCAGCATCGAGCGGGGGGCTGCCTACAATGAGCAGTTCTTC
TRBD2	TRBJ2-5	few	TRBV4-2	CASSQGTSGSWAQYF	TGTGCCAGCAGCCAAGGGACTAGCGGGAGTTGGGCCCAGTACTTC
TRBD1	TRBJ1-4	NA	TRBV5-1	CASTDRSIGEKLFF	TGCGCCAGCACGGACAGGTCTATTGGGGAAAAACTGTTTTTT
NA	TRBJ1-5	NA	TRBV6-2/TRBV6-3	CASSTGFRQPQHF	TGTGCCAGCAGTACGGGTTTCAGACAGCCCCAGCATTTT
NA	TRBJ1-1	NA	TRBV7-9	CASSSQGTTAFF	TGTGCCAGCAGCTCCCAGGGGACGACAGCTTTCTTT
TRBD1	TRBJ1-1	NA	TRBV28	CASSLRGGGAEVFF	TGTGCCAGCAGTTTGCGAGGAGGGGGCGCTGAAGTTTTCTTT
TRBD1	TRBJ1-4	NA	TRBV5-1	CASSGGTGREKLFF	TGCGCCAGCAGCGGCGGGACAGGAAGAGAAAAACTGTTTTTT
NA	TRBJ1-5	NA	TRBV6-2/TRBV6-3	CASSQGINRNQPQHF	TGTGCCAGCAGTCAGGGGATTAATCGCAATCAGCCCCAGCATTTT
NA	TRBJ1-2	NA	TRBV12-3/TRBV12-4	CASSPLQGVGYTF	TGTGCCAGCAGCCCGCTTCAAGGGGTTGGCTACACCTTC
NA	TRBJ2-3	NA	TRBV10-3	CAIIGAGTDTQYF	TGTGCCATCATCGGAGCGGGCACAGATACGCAGTATTTT
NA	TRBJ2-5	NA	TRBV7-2	CASSLGSQGGETQYF	TGTGCCAGCAGCTTAGGGTCACAGGGGGGGGAGACCCAGTACTTC
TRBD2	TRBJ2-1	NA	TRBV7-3	CASSPSRLAGLYNEQFF	TGTGCCAGCAGCCCCTCGAGACTAGCGGGGCTCTACAATGAGCAGTTCTTC
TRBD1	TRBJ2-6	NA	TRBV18	CASSPTGAGANVLTF	TGTGCCAGCTCACCAACAGGGGCTGGGGCCAACGTCCTGACTTTC
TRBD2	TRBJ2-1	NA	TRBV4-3	CASSFGLAGYEQFF	TGCGCCAGCAGCTTTGGGCTAGCGGGTTATGAGCAGTTCTTC
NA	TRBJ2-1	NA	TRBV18	CASSPPSRVTYNEQFF	TGTGCCAGCTCACCACCGTCCCGCGTAACCTACAATGAGCAGTTCTTC
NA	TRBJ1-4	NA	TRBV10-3	CAISESWSGEKLFF	TGTGCCATCAGTGAGTCCTGGTCAGGTGAAAAACTGTTTTTT
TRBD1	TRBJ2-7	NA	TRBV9	CASSATGFTEQYF	TGTGCCAGCAGCGCGACAGGGTTCACCGAGCAGTACTTC
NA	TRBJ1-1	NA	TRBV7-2	CASSLRRESTEAFF	TGTGCCAGCAGCCTGAGGAGGGAGAGCACTGAAGCTTTCTTT
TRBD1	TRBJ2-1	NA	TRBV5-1	CASSAGTASYNEQFF	TGCGCCAGCAGCGCCGGGACAGCCTCCTACAATGAGCAGTTCTTC
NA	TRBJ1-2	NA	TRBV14	CASSQGGFSHGYTF	TGTGCCAGCAGCCAAGGAGGATTCTCCCATGGCTACACCTTC
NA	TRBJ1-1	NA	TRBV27	CASRGNEAEAFF	TGTGCCAGCCGGGGGAATGAGGCTGAAGCTTTCTTT
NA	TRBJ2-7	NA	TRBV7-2	CASSLQIHEQYF	TGTGCCAGCAGCTTACAGATCCACGAGCAGTACTTC
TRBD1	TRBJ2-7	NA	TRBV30	CAWVDRGRSYEQYF	TGTGCCTGGGTAGACAGGGGAAGGTCCTACGAGCAGTACTTC
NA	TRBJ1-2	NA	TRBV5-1	CASSLGSGDYGYTF	TGCGCCAGCAGCTTGGGGAGCGGAGACTATGGCTACACCTTC
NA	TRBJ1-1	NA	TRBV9	CASSVGSGQGKGRPEAFF	TGTGCCAGCAGCGTAGGGTCTGGGCAGGGGAAGGGGAGACCTGAAGCTTTCTTT
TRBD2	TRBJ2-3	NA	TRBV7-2	CASSSGGAGDTQYF	TGTGCCAGCAGCTCCGGGGGGGCGGGAGATACGCAGTATTTT
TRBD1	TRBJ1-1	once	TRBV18	CASKGTENTEAFF	TGTGCCAGTAAAGGGACAGAAAACACTGAAGCTTTCTTT
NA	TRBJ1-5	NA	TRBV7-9	CASSPQWGDQPQHF	TGTGCCAGCAGTCCACAATGGGGGGATCAGCCCCAGCATTTT
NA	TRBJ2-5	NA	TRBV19	CASSIAVSSNQETQYF	TGTGCCAGTAGTATTGCGGTGAGCTCCAATCAAGAGACCCAGTACTTC
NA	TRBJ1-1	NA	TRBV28	CASTPRGGPSTEAFF	TGTGCCAGCACCCCGAGGGGAGGCCCGAGCACTGAAGCTTTCTTT
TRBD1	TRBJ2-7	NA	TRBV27	CASSFTMGQGSYEQYF	TGTGCCAGCAGTTTCACCATGGGACAGGGCTCCTACGAGCAGTACTTC
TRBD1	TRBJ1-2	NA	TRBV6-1	CASSEMNRGSVGYTF	TGTGCCAGCAGTGAAATGAACAGGGGGTCGGTTGGCTACACCTTC
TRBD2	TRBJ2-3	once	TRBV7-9	CASSLTSGSIADTQYF	TGTGCCAGCAGCTTGACTAGCGGGAGTATCGCAGATACGCAGTATTTT
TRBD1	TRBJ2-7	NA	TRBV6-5	CASREDRGAYEQYF	TGTGCCAGCAGGGAGGACAGGGGAGCCTACGAGCAGTACTTC
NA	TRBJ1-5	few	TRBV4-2	CASSQGPGNNQPQHF	TGTGCCAGCAGCCAAGGTCCAGGAAACAATCAGCCCCAGCATTTT
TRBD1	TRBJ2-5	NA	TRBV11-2	CASRFRDSQETQYF	TGTGCCAGCAGATTCCGGGACAGCCAAGAGACCCAGTACTTC
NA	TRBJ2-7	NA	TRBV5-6	CASSLHKTGHSYEQYF	TGTGCCAGCAGCTTACATAAGACAGGACACTCCTACGAGCAGTACTTC
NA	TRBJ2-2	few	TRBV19	CASTGGLYTGELFF	TGTGCCAGTACCGGGGGTCTCTACACCGGGGAGCTGTTTTTT